This TCR beta chain appears in the sequencing data of a study of breast tumors, draining lymph nodes, adjacent tissues (dated by TCRdb to 2016 to 2018). General notes on the study: Breast cancer patients provided tumor, adjacent nontumor tissue and axillary lymph nodes, and the study compared the TCR beta repertoires across these three sources. In human breast cancer, the study set out to evaluate how tumor, surrounding tissue and draining lymph node repertoires relate to one another and whether T cells may move between these sites.

The lymph node samples were taken from the axillary draining lymph nodes of breast cancer patients. Ten or more counts support this clonotype. No antigen is known for it. Base qualities were left out, and no much larger clone turns up one base away. V loses 5 bases of germline sequence and J loses 3 bases, and the interval between the two ends is 8 bases. The CDR3 covers 12 residues, taking in both the cysteine and the phenylalanine. CDR3 DNA is the only sequence kept; it has 36 bases, read in frame from the first base. Taken from the germline V gene (reference sequence), the CDR1 and CDR2 loops are DFQATT and SNEGSKA. The data were produced on an Illumina HiSeq 2000. Multiplex PCR amplification was used to generate the TCR beta chain libraries. High-throughput sequencing was used to analyze the amplified TCR beta chain products. The public reads were run again by TCRdb, first through fastp at Q25 and then through MiXCR, and only productive beta chains were kept. Entries that share a CDR3 protein sequence are merged under the most common genes and DNA. Present in this sample are approximately 280,000 distinct CDR3 sequences, 30% of which were seen just once. 1.1% of the sample goes to the ten largest clones.

Broad study findings and their caveats: The conclusion that tumor T cells originate in lymph nodes was presented as consistent with a hypothesis rather than as directly demonstrated. T-cell repertoire diversity in tumors was found to be lower than in lymph nodes but higher than in nontumor tissue, and preferential V and J gene usage was observed. The data were considered consistent with most tumor T cells being derived from the lymph node and subsequently expanding within tumor tissue. Tumor and nontumor tissue repertoires were significantly more similar in luminal-like than in basal-like breast cancer.

Material: axillary lymph node tissue. The V and J segments used are TRBV20-1 and TRBJ1-5, with the D gene call left open. The receptor was derived from a female donor with breast cancer. Some clones in this sample may be carry-over from other donors' samples. The DNA sequence is as follows: TGCAGTGCTGGGAGTACCAATCAGCCCCAGCATTTT. Its protein is CSAGSTNQPQHF.